This T cell receptor beta chain was documented in a study of beta chain features in type 1 diabetes. Background on the study: Healthy donors resembled patients in age, gender and cell yields.

Expressed TCRB transcripts were sequenced, since all the RNA that had been isolated was reverse transcribed. The read count averaged about 3.6 million across naive, central memory and regulatory T cell samples. Method: immunoSEQ multiplex PCR; TCRdb's copy keeps in-frame clones and lacks some. Among hundreds of thousands of clones listed, 15% were seen once. This clone came up a few times. Its antigen is currently unknown. Germline V gives CDR1 SGHRS, CDR2 YFSETQ. The CDR3 is made up of 12 amino acids. Trimming removed 4 bases from V and 5 bases from J, with 6 bases in between. By way of CD45RO/CCR7/CD25/CD127/CD95/CD27, the CD4+ regulatory, stem cell-like memory, central memory and naive cells were sorted. General study results and limits: Type 1 diabetes patients had moderately but significantly shorter TCRB CDR3s in all four CD4+ subsets.

The receptor was isolated from a man between 18 and 35 years old with type 1 diabetes. The rearrangement joins TRBV5-1 to TRBJ1-4, with D hard to call. The source material was naive CD4+ T cells from blood. The CDR3: CASSPGNEKLFF. In DNA, the CDR3 is TGCGCCAGCAGCCCAGGCAATGAAAAACTGTTTTTT. The full variable domain, in which reference TRBV5-1 and TRBJ1-4 provide the parts outside the CDR3, is KAGVTQTPRYLIKTRGQQVTLSCSPISGHRSVSWYQQTPGQGLQFLFEYFSETQRNKGNFPGRFSGRQFSNSRSEMNVSTLELGDSALYLCASSPGNEKLFFGSGTQLSVL.